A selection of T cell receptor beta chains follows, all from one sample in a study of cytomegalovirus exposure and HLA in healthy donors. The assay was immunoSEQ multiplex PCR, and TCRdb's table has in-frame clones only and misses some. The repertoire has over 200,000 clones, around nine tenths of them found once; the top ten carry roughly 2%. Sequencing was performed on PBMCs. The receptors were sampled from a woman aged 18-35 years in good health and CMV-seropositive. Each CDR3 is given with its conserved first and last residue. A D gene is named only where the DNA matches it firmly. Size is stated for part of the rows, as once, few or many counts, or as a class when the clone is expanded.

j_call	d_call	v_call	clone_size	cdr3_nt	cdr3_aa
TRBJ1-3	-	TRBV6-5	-	TGTGCCAGCAGTTACTCGGGCAGGGAAGGAAACACCATATATTTT	CASSYSGREGNTIYF
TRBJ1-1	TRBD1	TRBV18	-	TGTGCCAGCTCACCGGGACAGGAGAACACTGAAGCTTTCTTT	CASSPGQENTEAFF
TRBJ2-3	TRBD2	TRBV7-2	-	TGTGCCAGCACCTTGTTAGCGGGCCGACTTTCGGATACGCAGTATTTT	CASTLLAGRLSDTQYF
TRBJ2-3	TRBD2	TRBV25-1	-	TGTGCCAGCAGCCCGGGACTAGCGGGAGTGGCAGATACGCAGTATTTT	CASSPGLAGVADTQYF
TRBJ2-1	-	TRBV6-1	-	TGTGCCAGCAGTCGGGATTCTGAGCAGTTCTTC	CASSRDSEQFF
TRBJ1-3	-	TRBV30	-	TGTGCCGGCCTGAAGCGGGCTGGAAACACCATATATTTT	CAGLKRAGNTIYF
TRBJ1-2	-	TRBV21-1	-	TGTGCCAGCATCAGACAGGCTAACTATGGCTACACCTTC	CASIRQANYGYTF
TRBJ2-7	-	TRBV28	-	TGTGCCAGCACCTCTGGCGGCCTAAATTCCTACGAGCAGTACTTC	CASTSGGLNSYEQYF
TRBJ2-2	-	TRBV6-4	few	TGTGCCAGCAGTGAAATCGGGGGCACCGGGGAGCTGTTTTTT	CASSEIGGTGELFF
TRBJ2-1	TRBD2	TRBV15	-	TGTGCCACCTCTAGGGCTAGCGGCTCCTACAATGAGCAGTTCTTC	CATSRASGSYNEQFF
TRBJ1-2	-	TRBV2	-	TGTGCCAGCAGTGATGATAGGTTGGAGGGGAGCTACTATGGCTACACCTTC	CASSDDRLEGSYYGYTF
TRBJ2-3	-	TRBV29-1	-	TGCAGCGCTGAAAGTACGGCAGATACGCAGTATTTT	CSAESTADTQYF
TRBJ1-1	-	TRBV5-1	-	TGCGCCAGCAGCGCGGGTAATGAAGCTTTCTTT	CASSAGNEAFF
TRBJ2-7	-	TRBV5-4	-	TGTGCCAGCAGCCCCGGGCGGGGCTCCTACGAGCAGTACTTC	CASSPGRGSYEQYF
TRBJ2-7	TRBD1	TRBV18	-	TGTGCCAGCTCATCCGGACAGGACTACGAGCAGTACTTC	CASSSGQDYEQYF
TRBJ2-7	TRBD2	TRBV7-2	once	TGTGCCAGCAGCTACCTGACTAGCGGGAGGGCCGGCGAGCAGTACTTC	CASSYLTSGRAGEQYF
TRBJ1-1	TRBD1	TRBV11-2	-	TGTGCCAGCAGCTTAATGGGACAGCCTCAAGGGGCAGCTTTCTTT	CASSLMGQPQGAAFF
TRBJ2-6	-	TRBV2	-	TGTGCCAGCAGTGGGGGGACAGCCAACGTCCTGACTTTC	CASSGGTANVLTF
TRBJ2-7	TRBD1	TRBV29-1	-	TGCAGCGTTGATGGGACAGGGACCTACGAGCAGTACTTC	CSVDGTGTYEQYF
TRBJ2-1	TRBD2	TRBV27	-	TGTGCCAGCAGTCCTACCGGGACTAGCGGATACAATGAGCAGTTCTTC	CASSPTGTSGYNEQFF
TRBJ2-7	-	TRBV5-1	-	TGCGCCAGCAGCTCACCAGGGGTTAAGGATTACGGGTCTGCGGAGCAGTACTTC	CASSSPGVKDYGSAEQYF
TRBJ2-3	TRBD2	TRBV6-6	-	TGTGCCAGCAGTTACCCCCACGGGAGGGGAACAGATACGCAGTATTTT	CASSYPHGRGTDTQYF
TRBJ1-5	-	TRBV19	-	TGTGCCAGTAGTCCCACCCCTGGACAACAGCCCCAGCATTTT	CASSPTPGQQPQHF
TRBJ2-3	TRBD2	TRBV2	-	TGTGCCAGCAGCCTCTCACTAGCGGGAGGCGCAGATACGCAGTATTTT	CASSLSLAGGADTQYF
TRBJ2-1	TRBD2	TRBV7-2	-	TGTGCCAGCAGCAGTAATAGCGGGATCGAGAACAATGAGCAGTTCTTC	CASSSNSGIENNEQFF
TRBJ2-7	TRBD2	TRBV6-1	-	TGTGCCAGCAGTGAAGGACTAGCGGGAGGATACGAGCAGTACTTC	CASSEGLAGGYEQYF
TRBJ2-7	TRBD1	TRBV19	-	TGTGCCAGTAGTCCGCCCGGGACAGCGGCCTACGAGCAGTACTTC	CASSPPGTAAYEQYF
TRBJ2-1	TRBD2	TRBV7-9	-	TGTGCCAGCAGCCCCGGACTAGCGGGCGTCAATGAGCAGTTCTTC	CASSPGLAGVNEQFF
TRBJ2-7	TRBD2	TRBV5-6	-	TGTGCCAGCAGCCCCTTGCGGGGGGAGCAGTACTTC	CASSPLRGEQYF
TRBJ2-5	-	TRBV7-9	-	TGTGCCAGCAGCTTAGCTCGCGGGATCCAAGAGACCCAGTACTTC	CASSLARGIQETQYF
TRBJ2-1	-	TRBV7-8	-	TGTGCCAGCAGCTCGCCCCTTAGCGTGACGACCTACAATGAGCAGTTCTTC	CASSSPLSVTTYNEQFF
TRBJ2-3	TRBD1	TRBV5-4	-	TGTGCCAGCAGCTCCGGACAGGGCACAGATACGCAGTATTTT	CASSSGQGTDTQYF
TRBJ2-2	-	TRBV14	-	TGTGCCAGCAGCCCTAACAGAAACACCGGGGAGCTGTTTTTT	CASSPNRNTGELFF
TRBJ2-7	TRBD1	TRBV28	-	TGTGCCAGCAGTTCCGGGACAGACTACGAGCAGTACTTC	CASSSGTDYEQYF
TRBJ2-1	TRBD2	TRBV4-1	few	TGCGCCAGCAGCCAAGAGGAGGCGGGAGGTGTCAATGAGCAGTTCTTC	CASSQEEAGGVNEQFF
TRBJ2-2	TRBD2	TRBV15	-	TGTGCCACGACGAAAGGACCGGGACTAGCGGGATGGAGTCTCCCCGGGGAGCTGTTTTTT	CATTKGPGLAGWSLPGELFF
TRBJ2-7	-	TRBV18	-	TGTGCCAGCTCTCCAAATTTAGACAGCTACGAGCAGTACTTC	CASSPNLDSYEQYF
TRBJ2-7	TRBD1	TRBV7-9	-	TGTGCCAGCAGCTCAAGAGACAGGGGAACTCGATACGAGCAGTACTTC	CASSSRDRGTRYEQYF
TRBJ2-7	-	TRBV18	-	TGTGCCACCCAAGTTAACCTAGACAGCTACGAGCAGTACTTC	CATQVNLDSYEQYF
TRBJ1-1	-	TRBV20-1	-	TGCAGTGCTAGTCGGCCCGAGGCTGCTTTCTTT	CSASRPEAAFF
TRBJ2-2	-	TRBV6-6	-	TGTGCCAGCAGAAGACAGCCAGCTGACGGGGAGCTGTTTTTT	CASRRQPADGELFF
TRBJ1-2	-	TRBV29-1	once	TGCAGCGTTGAAGGAGAGAACGGAGGGCACTATGGCTACACCTTC	CSVEGENGGHYGYTF
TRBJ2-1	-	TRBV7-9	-	TGTGCCAGCATCACTAGCCGCGCAGGGCTGTACAATGAGCAGTTCTTC	CASITSRAGLYNEQFF
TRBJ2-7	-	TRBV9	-	TGTGCCAGCAGCCCGGCCGGGGTCTACGAGCAGTACTTC	CASSPAGVYEQYF
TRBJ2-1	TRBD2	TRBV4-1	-	TGCGCCAGCAGCCGGACTAGCGGTTACAATGAGCAGTTCTTC	CASSRTSGYNEQFF
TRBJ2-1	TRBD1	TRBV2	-	TGTGCCAGCAGTGAACAGGGGGCAGAAAATGAGCAGTTCTTC	CASSEQGAENEQFF
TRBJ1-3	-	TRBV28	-	TGTGCCAGCAGCCCCCAGATGCTTTCTGGAAACACCATATATTTT	CASSPQMLSGNTIYF